Listed below are T cell receptor beta chains from one sample, sequenced in a study of type 1 regulatory T cells. From the reads, TCRdb called clonotypes with MiXCR, one entry per CDR3 protein. This sample has 60,000 to 70,000 distinct CDR3 sequences, with about 50% found just once. Their specific antigens are unknown. Input material: cultured non-Tr1 T cells, either the whole culture or a sorted T cell fraction (not recorded which). These receptors all stem from a human donor in good health. The CDR3 runs from the conserved cysteine through the conserved F or W. A D gene is named only where the DNA matches it firmly. Size is stated for part of the rows, as once, few or many counts, or as a class when the clone is expanded.

>TRBV3-1|-|TRBD2|TRBJ2-1
TGTGCCAGCAGCCAATCCCGCGGGGGCTACAATGAGCAGTTCTTC
CASSQSRGGYNEQFF
>TRBV7-2|-|-|TRBJ1-2
TGTGCCAGCAGCTCGAATAGAAACTATGGCTACACCTTC
CASSSNRNYGYTF
>TRBV10-3|-|TRBD2|TRBJ2-1
TGTGCCACCGGCGAGCGGGGGGCCTCCTACAATGAGCAGTTCTTC
CATGERGASYNEQFF
>TRBV29-1|many|-|TRBJ1-2
TGCAGCGTTGAAGATGGGTTTCGGGGTTCGGGCTATGGCTACACCTTC
CSVEDGFRGSGYGYTF
>TRBV7-9|-|-|TRBJ2-3
TGTGCCAGCAGCCCCTCTACGGGTACGCAGTATTTT
CASSPSTGTQYF
>TRBV20-1|few|-|TRBJ1-6
TGCAGTGCTAGAACCTCAGAGAATTCACCCCTCCACTTT
CSARTSENSPLHF
>TRBV20-1|-|-|TRBJ1-1
TGCAGTGCTAGAAAGGACACTGAAGCTTTCTTT
CSARKDTEAFF
>TRBV20-1|-|TRBD2|TRBJ2-5
TGCAGTGGCACCACTTTGACTAGCGGGACACAAGAGACCCAGTACTTC
CSGTTLTSGTQETQYF
>TRBV20-1|few|-|TRBJ2-3
TGCAGTGCTAGGCGCCCCGGTGGGGGCCCAGATACGCAGTATTTT
CSARRPGGGPDTQYF
>TRBV18|few|TRBD1|TRBJ2-1
TGTGCCAGCTCACCCGGGACAGGGCTCAACAATGAGCAGTTCTTC
CASSPGTGLNNEQFF
>TRBV28|-|TRBD2|TRBJ2-1
TGTGCCAGCAGTTTATCTGGGTCTAGCGGGTATAATGAGCAGTTCTTC
CASSLSGSSGYNEQFF
>TRBV12-3/TRBV12-4|-|TRBD1|TRBJ2-5
TGTGCCAGCAGCCGGGACAGGGACGGGCAGACCCAGTACTTC
CASSRDRDGQTQYF
>TRBV6-2/TRBV6-3|few|-|TRBJ2-4
TGTGCCAGCGTTCGATCAATGGGAAACATTCAGTACTTC
CASVRSMGNIQYF
>TRBV19|-|-|TRBJ1-1
TGTGCCAGTAGGGGCAGGGGCCGTACGGGGACTGAAGCTTTCTTT
CASRGRGRTGTEAFF
>TRBV20-1|-|TRBD1|TRBJ2-1
TGCAGTGCTCAGAAACACCGGGACAGGGTCTACAATGAGCAGTTCTTC
CSAQKHRDRVYNEQFF
>TRBV7-9|few|TRBD2|TRBJ2-2
TGTGCCAGCGAATCCGGCCCAGCGGGGGGGCCTGAGGCCGGGGAGCTGTTTTTT
CASESGPAGGPEAGELFF